The entry below describes one TCR beta chain. Its antigen is undetermined. The sample is drawn from a study of blood T cells in healthy people across ages. The study, taken as a whole, reports: A conclusive naive versus antigen-experienced comparison was prevented by the unsorted PBMCs.

The use of a sample-barcoded 5' primer and a J-beta primer mix characterized a second PCR of 7 to 11 cycles. Each cDNA molecule carried a tag from a template-switch adaptor that contained 12 random nucleotides. TCRdb fed the 5' RACE reads into MiXCR, producing one record per CDR3 protein. Counted here are 600,000 to 850,000 distinct CDR3 sequences, around 25% occurring once; the ten biggest clones make up under 10%. V was clipped by 1 base and J by 8 bases, with 18 bases between them. There are 16 residues in the CDR3. Looked up from germline, CDR1 is SGHRS and CDR2 is YFSETQ. This sample also appeared in a second study, on T cells of mothers and their children.

The clonotype comes from a boy under 18 in good health. Sequencing was done on a sample of blood. The chain links TRBV5-1 to TRBJ1-4; D is unclear. The CDR3 protein is CASSLPLGGTKEKLFF. For the CDR3, the DNA is TGCGCCAGCAGCTTGCCGTTGGGAGGTACCAAAGAAAAACTGTTTTTT.